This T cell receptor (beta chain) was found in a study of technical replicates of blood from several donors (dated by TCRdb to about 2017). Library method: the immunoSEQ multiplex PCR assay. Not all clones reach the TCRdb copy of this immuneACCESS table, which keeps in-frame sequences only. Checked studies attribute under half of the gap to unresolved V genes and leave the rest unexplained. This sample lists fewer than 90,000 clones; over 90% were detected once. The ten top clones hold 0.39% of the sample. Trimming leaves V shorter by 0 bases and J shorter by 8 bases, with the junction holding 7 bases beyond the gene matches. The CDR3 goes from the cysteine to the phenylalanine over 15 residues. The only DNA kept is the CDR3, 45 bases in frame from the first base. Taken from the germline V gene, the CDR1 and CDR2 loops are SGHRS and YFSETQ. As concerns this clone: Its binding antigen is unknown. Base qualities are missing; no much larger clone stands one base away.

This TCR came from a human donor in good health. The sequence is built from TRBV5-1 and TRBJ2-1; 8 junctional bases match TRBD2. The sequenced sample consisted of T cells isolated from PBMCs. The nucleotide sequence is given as TGCGCCAGCAGCTTGGCCAGCGGGAGTCTCGATGAGCAGTTCTTC. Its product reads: CASSLASGSLDEQFF.